This T cell receptor (beta chain) is drawn from a study of CD8 T cells in Susac syndrome. Overall study: Treatment at blood withdrawal was none, corticosteroids, or intravenous immunoglobulin alone in Susac syndrome patients. The study, taken as a whole, reports: TEMRA cells and active patients showed peak Susac CD8+ clonal expansion.

The CDR3 runs 14 residues. Germline loops: CDR1 SGHVS, CDR2 FQNEAQ. V lost 2 bases and J 1 base, leaving 7 bases between the germline ends. This clonotype was detected a few times. What it binds is not known. CD8+ and CD4+ T cells from blood underwent TCR beta sequencing. With random hexamers, roughly 0.45 to 1 ug RNA was reverse transcribed. In TCRdb, the immunoSEQ multiplex PCR reads were re-called with MiXCR into one record per CDR3 protein. This sample has some 130,000 distinct CDR3 sequences, with 95% found just once. The source material was CD8+ T cells from PBMCs. This rearrangement joins TRBV7-8 to TRBJ2-3; D is possibly TRBD2 (6 bases). The clonotype was recovered from a human donor with Susac syndrome. For the CDR3, the DNA is TGTGCCAGCAGCTTATTAGCGGGCACAGATACGCAGTATTTT. As protein: CASSLLAGTDTQYF.